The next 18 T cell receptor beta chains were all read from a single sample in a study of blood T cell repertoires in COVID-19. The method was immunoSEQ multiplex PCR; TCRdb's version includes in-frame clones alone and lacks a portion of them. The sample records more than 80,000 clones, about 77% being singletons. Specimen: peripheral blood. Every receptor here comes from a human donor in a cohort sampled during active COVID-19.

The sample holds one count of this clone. CDR3 DNA: TGTGCCAGCTCCCCCAACAGGGGACCCTACAATGAGCAGTTCTTC. This encodes CASSPNRGPYNEQFF. This rearrangement joins TRBV18 to TRBJ2-1; 7 bases are shared with TRBD1. CDR3 length: 15 residues. Trimming removed 6 bases from V and 2 bases from J; junction bases left unmatched: 7. Germline CDR1 KGHSH, CDR2 LQKENI.

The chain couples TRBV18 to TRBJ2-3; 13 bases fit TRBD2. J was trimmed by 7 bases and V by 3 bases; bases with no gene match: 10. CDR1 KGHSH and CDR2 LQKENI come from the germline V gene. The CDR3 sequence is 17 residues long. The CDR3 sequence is CASSPLGTSGETNTQYF. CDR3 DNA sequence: TGTGCCAGCTCACCGCTCGGGACTAGCGGGGAGACGAATACGCAGTATTTT.

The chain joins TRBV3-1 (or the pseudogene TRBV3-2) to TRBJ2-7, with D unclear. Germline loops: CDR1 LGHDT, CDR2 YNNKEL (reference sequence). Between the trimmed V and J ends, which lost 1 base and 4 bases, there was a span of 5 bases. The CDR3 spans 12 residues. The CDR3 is CASSQGPYEQYF. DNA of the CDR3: TGTGCCAGCAGCCAAGGGCCTTACGAGCAGTACTTC.

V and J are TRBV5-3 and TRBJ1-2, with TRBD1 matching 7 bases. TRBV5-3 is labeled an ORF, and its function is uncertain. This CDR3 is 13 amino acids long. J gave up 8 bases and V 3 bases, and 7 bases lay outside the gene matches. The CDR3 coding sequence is TGTGCCAGAAGCTCATCCTCAGGGGGGGGCTACACCTTC. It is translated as CARSSSSGGGYTF.

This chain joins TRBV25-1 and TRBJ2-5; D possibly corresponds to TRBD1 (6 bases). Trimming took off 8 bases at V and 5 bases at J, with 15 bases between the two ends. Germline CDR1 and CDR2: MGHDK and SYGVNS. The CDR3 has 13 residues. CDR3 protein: CASLGARRETQYF. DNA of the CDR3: TGTGCCAGCCTGGGGGCGAGGAGGGAGACCCAGTACTTC.

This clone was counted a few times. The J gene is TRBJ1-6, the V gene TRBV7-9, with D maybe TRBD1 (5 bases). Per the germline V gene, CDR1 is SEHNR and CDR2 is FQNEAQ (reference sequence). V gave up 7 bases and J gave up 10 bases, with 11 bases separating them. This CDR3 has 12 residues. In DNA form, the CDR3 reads TGTGCCAGCAACATAAGGGGCTCACCCCTCCACTTT. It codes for CASNIRGSPLHF.

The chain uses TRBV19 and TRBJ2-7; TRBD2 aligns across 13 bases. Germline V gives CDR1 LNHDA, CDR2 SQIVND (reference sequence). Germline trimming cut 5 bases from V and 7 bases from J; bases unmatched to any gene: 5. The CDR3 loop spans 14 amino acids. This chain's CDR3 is CASSPGLAGEEQYF. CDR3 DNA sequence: TGTGCCAGTAGTCCAGGACTAGCGGGGGAGGAGCAGTACTTC.

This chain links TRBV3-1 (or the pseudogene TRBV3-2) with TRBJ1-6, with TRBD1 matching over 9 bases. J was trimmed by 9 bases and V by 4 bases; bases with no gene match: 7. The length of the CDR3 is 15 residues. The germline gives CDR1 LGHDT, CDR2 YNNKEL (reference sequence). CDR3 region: CASSLLGTGISPLHF. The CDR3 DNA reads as TGTGCCAGCAGCCTCCTTGGGACAGGGATTTCACCCCTCCACTTT.

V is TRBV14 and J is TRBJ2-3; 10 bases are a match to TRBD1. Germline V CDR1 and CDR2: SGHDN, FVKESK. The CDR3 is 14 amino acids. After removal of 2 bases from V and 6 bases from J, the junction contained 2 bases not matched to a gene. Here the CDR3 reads CASSQRQGADTQYF. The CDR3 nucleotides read TGTGCCAGCAGCCAACGACAGGGGGCCGATACGCAGTATTTT.

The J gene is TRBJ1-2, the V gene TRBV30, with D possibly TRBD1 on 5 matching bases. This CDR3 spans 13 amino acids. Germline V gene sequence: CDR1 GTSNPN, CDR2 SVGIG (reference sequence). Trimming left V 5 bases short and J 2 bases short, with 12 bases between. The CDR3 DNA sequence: TGTGCCTGGTATGGGGGAGGGAACTATGGCTACACCTTC. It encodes CAWYGGGNYGYTF.

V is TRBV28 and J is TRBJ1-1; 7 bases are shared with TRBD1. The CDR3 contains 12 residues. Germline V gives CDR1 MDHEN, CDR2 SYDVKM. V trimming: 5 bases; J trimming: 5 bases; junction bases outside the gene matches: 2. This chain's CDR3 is CASSIQGTEAFF. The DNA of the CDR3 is TGTGCCAGCAGTATACAGGGGACTGAAGCTTTCTTT.

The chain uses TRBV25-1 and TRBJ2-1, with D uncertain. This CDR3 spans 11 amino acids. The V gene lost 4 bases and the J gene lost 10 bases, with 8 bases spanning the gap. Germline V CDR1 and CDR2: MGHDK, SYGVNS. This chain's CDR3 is CASSVRLEQFF. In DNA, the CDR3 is TGTGCCAGCAGTGTGAGGTTGGAGCAGTTCTTC.

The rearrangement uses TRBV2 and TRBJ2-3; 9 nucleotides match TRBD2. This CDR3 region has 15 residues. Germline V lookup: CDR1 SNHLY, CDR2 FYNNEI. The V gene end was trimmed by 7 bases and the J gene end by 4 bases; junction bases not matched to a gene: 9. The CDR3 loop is CASMSAGGRSDTQYF. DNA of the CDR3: TGTGCCAGCATGAGCGCGGGGGGGAGGTCAGATACGCAGTATTTT.

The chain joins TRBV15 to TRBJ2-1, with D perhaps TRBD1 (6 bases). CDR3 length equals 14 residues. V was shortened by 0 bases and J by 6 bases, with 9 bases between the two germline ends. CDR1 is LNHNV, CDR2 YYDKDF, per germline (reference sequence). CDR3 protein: CATSREGAGNEQFF. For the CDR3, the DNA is TGTGCCACCAGCAGAGAGGGGGCGGGCAATGAGCAGTTCTTC.

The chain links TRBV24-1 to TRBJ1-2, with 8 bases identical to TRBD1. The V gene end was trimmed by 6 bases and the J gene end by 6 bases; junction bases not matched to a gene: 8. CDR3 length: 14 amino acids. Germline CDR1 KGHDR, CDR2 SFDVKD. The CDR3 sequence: CATSTGQVKDGYTF. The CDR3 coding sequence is TGTGCCACCAGTACGGGACAGGTTAAGGATGGCTACACCTTC.

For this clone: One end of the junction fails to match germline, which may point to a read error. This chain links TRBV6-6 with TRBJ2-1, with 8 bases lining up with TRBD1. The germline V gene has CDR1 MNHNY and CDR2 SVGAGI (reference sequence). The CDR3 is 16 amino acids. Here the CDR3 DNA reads TGTGCCAGCAGTTACTCACTAGGACAGGGAGGTGGGGTTTGGGTCTTC. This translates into CASSYSLGQGGGVWVF.

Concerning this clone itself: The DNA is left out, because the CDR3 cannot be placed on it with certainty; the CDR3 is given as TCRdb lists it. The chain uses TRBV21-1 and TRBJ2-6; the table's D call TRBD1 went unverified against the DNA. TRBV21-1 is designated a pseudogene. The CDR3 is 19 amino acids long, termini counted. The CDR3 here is CASSDGTGRFGSGANVLTF.

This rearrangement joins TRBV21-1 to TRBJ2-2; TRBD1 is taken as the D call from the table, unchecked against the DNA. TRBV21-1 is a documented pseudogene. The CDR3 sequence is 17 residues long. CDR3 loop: CASSKLRDKGNTGELFF. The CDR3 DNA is TGTGCCAGCAGCAAACTTAGGGACAAGGGGAACACCGGGGAGCTGTTTTTT.